The rows below give T cell receptor beta chains drawn from one sample of a study of CD8+ T cells in alopecia areata. Profiling relied on immunoSEQ multiplex PCR, and the TCRdb table lists in-frame clones only, not all of them. The table includes 150,000 to 200,000 clones, just under 65% detected once. Sequencing used CD4+ T cells sorted from blood, obtained between weeks 49 and 50, from a patient treated with tofacitinib. These receptors were taken from a human donor with alopecia areata. Both conserved end residues are part of each CDR3. A D gene is named only where the DNA matches it firmly. Expanded clones are given a class, and other clones once, few, many or no size at all.

abundance,d_gene,v_gene,j_gene,CDR3aa,CDR3nt
few,TRBD2,TRBV15,TRBJ2-3,CATSRDGSGGAIDTQYF,TGTGCCACCAGCAGAGATGGCAGCGGGGGGGCCATAGATACGCAGTATTTT
NA,TRBD1,TRBV27,TRBJ1-2,CASSDQQGNYGYTF,TGTGCCAGCAGTGACCAACAGGGGAACTATGGCTACACCTTC
NA,NA,TRBV30,TRBJ1-2,CAWSVGTTKRGGYTF,TGTGCCTGGAGTGTCGGGACAACCAAAAGGGGTGGCTACACCTTC
NA,TRBD1,TRBV25-1,TRBJ2-6,CASRGDRDPHYNVLTF,TGTGCCAGCAGAGGAGACAGGGACCCTCACTACAACGTCCTGACTTTC
NA,NA,TRBV30,TRBJ1-1,CAWTGNMNTEAFF,TGTGCCTGGACAGGGAACATGAACACTGAAGCTTTCTTT
NA,TRBD1,TRBV29-1,TRBJ2-3,CSGRQGVTDTQYF,TGCAGCGGACGACAGGGGGTAACAGATACGCAGTATTTT
NA,NA,TRBV18,TRBJ1-1,CASSPKSNTEAFF,TGTGCCAGCTCACCAAAATCGAACACTGAAGCTTTCTTT
NA,TRBD1,TRBV15,TRBJ2-7,CATSRDRGFTYEQYF,TGTGCCACCAGCCGGGACAGGGGATTTACCTACGAGCAGTACTTC
NA,NA,TRBV4-3,TRBJ2-3,CASSLGWIETDTQYF,TGCGCCAGCAGCCTGGGGTGGATCGAAACAGATACGCAGTATTTT
few,NA,TRBV7-2,TRBJ2-1,CASSPRLDSNEQFF,TGTGCCAGCAGCCCGAGACTAGATAGTAATGAGCAGTTCTTC
NA,TRBD2,TRBV5-1,TRBJ2-1,CASSLGSSGVQFF,TGCGCCAGCAGCCTAGGTTCTAGCGGGGTCCAGTTCTTC
NA,NA,TRBV29-1,TRBJ1-1,CSVERRVKPEAFF,TGCAGCGTTGAACGCAGGGTAAAGCCTGAAGCTTTCTTT
NA,TRBD1,TRBV9,TRBJ1-2,CASSPGTGDYGYTF,TGTGCCAGCAGCCCCGGGACAGGGGACTATGGCTACACCTTC
few,NA,TRBV18,TRBJ2-7,CASSLGAQEDRDEQYF,TGTGCCAGCTCACTGGGTGCACAGGAGGATAGGGACGAGCAGTACTTC
NA,TRBD1,TRBV2,TRBJ2-7,CASSSPGQGAHEQYF,TGTGCCAGCAGCTCCCCGGGACAGGGGGCCCACGAGCAGTACTTC
NA,NA,TRBV7-2,TRBJ1-2,CASSSTVSGYTF,TGTGCCAGCAGCTCTACAGTGAGTGGCTACACCTTC
NA,TRBD2,TRBV9,TRBJ2-7,CASSVGAGGSYEQYF,TGTGCCAGCAGCGTAGGAGCGGGGGGTTCCTACGAGCAGTACTTC
NA,NA,TRBV5-1,TRBJ1-6,CASSPRVGSPLHF,TGCGCCAGCAGCCCCCGGGTAGGTTCACCCCTCCACTTT
few,NA,TRBV29-1,TRBJ2-3,CSVDPGQLDTQYF,TGCAGCGTTGATCCCGGACAACTTGATACGCAGTATTTT
NA,TRBD1,TRBV29-1,TRBJ2-1,CSVEVRDRADEQFF,TGCAGCGTTGAGGTCCGGGACAGGGCCGATGAGCAGTTCTTC
NA,NA,TRBV18,TRBJ2-1,CASSTRGGMANEQFF,TGTGCCAGCTCAACAAGGGGGGGCATGGCCAATGAGCAGTTCTTC
few,NA,TRBV2,TRBJ1-5,CASSEGRPSNQPQHF,TGTGCCAGCAGTGAAGGCCGGCCTAGCAATCAGCCCCAGCATTTT
NA,TRBD1,TRBV27,TRBJ1-2,CASSPGTGGNYGYTF,TGTGCCAGCAGTCCCGGGACAGGAGGCAACTATGGCTACACCTTC
NA,NA,TRBV4-3,TRBJ1-2,CASSQPGNYGYTF,TGCGCCAGCAGCCAACCAGGGAACTATGGCTACACCTTC
few,NA,TRBV7-2,TRBJ1-6,CASKYTVDNSPLHF,TGTGCCAGCAAATATACGGTCGATAATTCACCCCTCCACTTT
once,NA,TRBV9,TRBJ1-2,CASSVNYGYTF,TGTGCCAGCAGCGTTAACTATGGCTACACCTTC
few,NA,TRBV6-1,TRBJ1-6,CASSESGRGSPLHF,TGTGCCAGCAGTGAATCAGGGCGAGGATCACCCCTCCACTTT
NA,NA,TRBV7-2,TRBJ2-7,CASSLGREYEQYF,TGTGCCAGCAGCCTCGGACGAGAGTACGAGCAGTACTTC
NA,NA,TRBV5-6,TRBJ2-7,CASSLLDEQYF,TGTGCCAGCAGCTTACTGGACGAGCAGTACTTC
NA,NA,TRBV7-2,TRBJ2-5,CASSSGLGAETQYF,TGTGCCAGCAGCTCAGGTCTTGGGGCGGAGACCCAGTACTTC
once,NA,TRBV5-6,TRBJ2-7,CASSLAAPRTDQLQYF,TGTGCCAGCAGCTTGGCGGCTCCACGGACAGACCAACTACAGTACTTC
NA,TRBD1,TRBV2,TRBJ1-4,CASSEQGAVTEKLFF,TGTGCCAGCAGTGAACAGGGGGCCGTGACGGAAAAACTGTTTTTT
few,NA,TRBV29-1,TRBJ1-1,CSVGNRVGNTEAFF,TGCAGCGTTGGGAACAGGGTTGGGAACACTGAAGCTTTCTTT
NA,NA,TRBV2,TRBJ2-1,CASSVGFRRFF,TGTGCCAGCAGTGTAGGGTTTAGGAGATTCTTC
NA,NA,TRBV7-3,TRBJ2-7,CASSLSEMGRQYF,TGTGCCAGCAGCTTAAGTGAGATGGGGAGGCAGTACTTC
NA,NA,TRBV7-8,TRBJ2-3,CASSFRLTTDTQYF,TGTGCCAGCAGCTTTAGACTAACCACAGATACGCAGTATTTT
NA,NA,TRBV30,TRBJ1-1,CAWGTGLDTEAFF,TGTGCCTGGGGAACAGGGCTTGACACTGAAGCTTTCTTT